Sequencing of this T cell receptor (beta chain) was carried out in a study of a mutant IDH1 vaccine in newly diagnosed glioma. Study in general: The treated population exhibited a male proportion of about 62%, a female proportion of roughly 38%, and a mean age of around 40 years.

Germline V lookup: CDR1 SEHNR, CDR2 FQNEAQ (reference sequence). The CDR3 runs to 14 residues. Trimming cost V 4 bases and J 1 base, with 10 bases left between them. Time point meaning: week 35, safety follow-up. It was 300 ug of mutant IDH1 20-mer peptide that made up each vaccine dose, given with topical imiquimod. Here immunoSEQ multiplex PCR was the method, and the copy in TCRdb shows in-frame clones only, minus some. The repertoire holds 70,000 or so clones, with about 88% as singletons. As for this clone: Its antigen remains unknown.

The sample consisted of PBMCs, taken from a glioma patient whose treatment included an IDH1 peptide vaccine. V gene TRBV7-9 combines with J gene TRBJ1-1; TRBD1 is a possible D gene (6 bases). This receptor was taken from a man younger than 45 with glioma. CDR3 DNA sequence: TGTGCCAGCAGCTCTGACAGGAAGAACACTGAAGCTTTCTTT. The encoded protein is CASSSDRKNTEAFF. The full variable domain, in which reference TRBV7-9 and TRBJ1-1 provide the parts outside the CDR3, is DTGVSQNPRHKITKRGQNVTFRCDPISEHNRLYWYRQTLGQGPEFLTYFQNEAQLEKSRLLSDRFSAERPKGSFSTLEIQRTEQGDSAMYLCASSSDRKNTEAFFGQGTRLTVV.